The 25 T cell receptor beta chains in this list originate from one sample, sequenced in a study of radiotherapy plus CTLA-4 blockade in lung cancer. The repertoire was sequenced with immunoSEQ multiplex PCR; TCRdb's copy has only in-frame clones and lacks some. The data contain tens of thousands of clones, roughly 90% of them singletons. The material sequenced was peripheral blood, taken from a patient treated with radiotherapy plus ipilimumab. The receptors derive from a human donor with non-small cell lung cancer whose response to radiotherapy plus ipilimumab could not be evaluated.

This chain connects TRBV7-2 to TRBJ2-1, with TRBD2 matching over 12 bases. The length of the CDR3 is 16 residues. The trim removed 5 bases at V and 6 bases at J, leaving 8 bases unmatched. Looked up from germline, CDR1 is SGHTA and CDR2 is FQGNSA. The CDR3 loop is CASSKPGLAGLNEQFF. CDR3 DNA: TGTGCCAGCAGCAAACCGGGACTAGCGGGTCTCAATGAGCAGTTCTTC.

The V gene is TRBV11-2, the J gene TRBJ1-2; the match to TRBD1 covers 9 bases. The CDR3 length is 13 residues. CDR1 and CDR2 (germline): SGHAT, FQNNGV. Trimming at V came to 1 base and at J to 7 bases, leaving 1 base not matched to a gene. CDR3 residues: CASSLAGQGGYTF. The CDR3 DNA reads TGTGCCAGCAGCTTAGCGGGACAGGGTGGCTACACCTTC. Supplemented by reference TRBV11-2 and TRBJ1-2, the full variable domain reads EAGVAQSPRYKIIEKRQSVAFWCNPISGHATLYWYQQILGQGPKLLIQFQNNGVVDDSQLPKDRFSAERLKGVDSTLKIQPAKLEDSAVYLCASSLAGQGGYTFGSGTRLTVV.

Only one count was recorded for this clone. The chain joins TRBV12-5 to TRBJ2-3; no clear D gene. Per the germline V gene, CDR1 is LGHNT and CDR2 is FRNRAP. This CDR3 region has 13 residues. Trimming took 3 bases from V and 3 from J, leaving 7 bases between them. CDR3 DNA sequence: TGTGCTAGTGGTTTTATCGCGACAGATACGCAGTATTTT. Amino acid sequence: CASGFIATDTQYF.

The V call is TRBV7-2, the J call TRBJ1-2; D unclear. CDR3 length: 12 residues. Trimming cost V 7 bases and J 4 bases, with 10 bases left between them. Looked up from germline, CDR1 is SGHTA and CDR2 is FQGNSA. CDR3 sequence (DNA): TGTGCCAGCACCCCTGGCATCTATGGCTACACCTTC. Translation gives CASTPGIYGYTF. The entire variable domain, with the rest obtained from reference TRBV7-2 and TRBJ1-2, is as follows: GAGVSQSPSNKVTEKGKDVELRCDPISGHTALYWYRQSLGQGLEFLIYFQGNSAPDKSGLPSDRFSAERTGGSVSTLTIQRTQQEDSAVYLCASTPGIYGYTFGSGTRLTVV.

This chain uses TRBV9 with TRBJ1-4, with a weak D call TRBD1 (6 bases). CDR3 size: 13 residues. Germline CDR1 is SGDLS and CDR2 is YYNGEE. V lost 0 bases, J lost 8 bases, and 8 bases lay in between. This CDR3 reads CASSVAQGEKLFF. The CDR3, as DNA: TGTGCCAGCAGCGTAGCACAGGGAGAAAAACTGTTTTTT.

The rearrangement uses TRBV30 and TRBJ2-3; 13 positions match TRBD2. Trimming removed 1 base from V and 3 bases from J; junction bases left unmatched: 4. The CDR3 extends over 16 amino acids. From germline, CDR1 is GTSNPN and CDR2 SVGIG (reference sequence). CDR3: CAWSGRTSGSTDTQYF. DNA of the CDR3: TGTGCCTGGAGTGGTAGGACTAGCGGGAGTACAGATACGCAGTATTTT.

This clone has just one count. In nucleotides, the CDR3 is TGTGCCAGCAGTCGTCCCGGGACAGGGTCTCCCGGGGAGCTGTTTTTT. Its protein product is CASSRPGTGSPGELFF. The chain recombines TRBV5-4 with TRBJ2-2, with 9 bases lining up with TRBD1. The J segment lost 6 bases and the V segment lost 5 bases, leaving 11 bases of the junction unmatched. Germline V gene data show CDR1 as SGHNT and CDR2 as YYREEE (reference sequence). The CDR3 loop spans 16 amino acids.

By its share, this clone is medium-sized (0.01 to 0.1%). The chain carries TRBV29-1 and TRBJ1-5, with D tentatively TRBD1 (5 bases). V was pared by 4 bases and J by 1 base, with 11 bases between. This CDR3 is built from 14 residues. In germline, CDR1 is SQVTM, CDR2 ANQGSEA. This CDR3 reads CSVGGGVSNQPQHF. The DNA of the CDR3 is TGCAGCGTTGGGGGGGGTGTGAGCAATCAGCCCCAGCATTTT.

This chain joins TRBV27 and TRBJ2-1, with 8 bases matching TRBD1. This CDR3 has 16 residues. With V trimmed by 6 bases and J by 3 bases, 10 bases remained unmatched. Looked up from germline, CDR1 is MNHEY and CDR2 is SMNVEV (reference sequence). In nucleotides, the CDR3 is TGTGCCAGCAGCCCTTCCAGGACAGGGTTCTACAATGAGCAGTTCTTC. Residues: CASSPSRTGFYNEQFF.

This clone was detected only a few times. The genes are TRBV15 and TRBJ1-1; tentative D call: TRBD1 (6 bases). V was trimmed by 3 bases and J by 0 bases, leaving 14 bases between them. CDR3 length: 16 amino acids. From germline, CDR1 is LNHNV and CDR2 YYDKDF (reference sequence). Written as DNA, the CDR3 is TGTGCCACCAGCAGGGAAAGCGGGACACTGAACACTGAAGCTTTCTTT. Translating it yields CATSRESGTLNTEAFF.

The chain is built from TRBV5-5 and TRBJ1-5; D is ambiguous. CDR1 is SGHKS, CDR2 YYEKEE, per germline (reference sequence). The length of the CDR3 is 13 residues. V was trimmed by 1 base and J by 5 bases, leaving 7 bases between them. CDR3 region: CASSLYGDQPQHF. DNA of the CDR3: TGTGCCAGCAGCTTGTACGGGGATCAGCCCCAGCATTTT.

This clone has more than one count but fewer than ten. This sequence joins TRBV27 and TRBJ1-5; the D gene is possibly TRBD1 (6 bases). Per the germline V gene, CDR1 is MNHEY and CDR2 is SMNVEV (reference sequence). Between the trimmed V and J ends, which lost 5 bases and 3 bases, there was a span of 14 bases. CDR3 length: 15 amino acids. In nucleotides, the CDR3 is TGTGCCAGCAGTCCCGGGGCAGGGGTCAATCAGCCCCAGCATTTT. The encoded protein is CASSPGAGVNQPQHF.

V gene TRBV7-2 combines with J gene TRBJ2-3; 9 bases align to TRBD2. The CDR3 is 15 residues long. CDR1 and CDR2 from the germline V gene are SGHTA and FQGNSA. The V and J ends lost 6 bases and 3 bases, in that order; junction bases with no gene match: 7. DNA of the CDR3: TGTGCCAGCAGGCGGGCGGGAGGGGGTACAGATACGCAGTATTTT. It codes for CASRRAGGGTDTQYF.

This CDR3 is CATSRASDNQPQHF. The DNA of the CDR3 is TGTGCCACCAGCAGAGCGTCAGACAATCAGCCCCAGCATTTT. The chain has TRBV15 and TRBJ1-5; D is undetermined. Germline assignment: CDR1 LNHNV and CDR2 YYDKDF (reference sequence). The CDR3 has 14 amino acids. The V end lost 1 base, the J end lost 3 bases, and 7 bases lay between the germline ends.

V usage is TRBV18 and J usage is TRBJ1-1; 8 nucleotides line up with TRBD1. The V segment lost 6 bases and the J segment 5 bases; nucleotides outside the gene matches: 8. The CDR3 totals 14 residues. CDR1 and CDR2 from the germline V gene are KGHSH and LQKENI. CDR3 sequence: CASSLTGGWTEAFF. The CDR3 region has the DNA TGTGCCAGCTCTCTCACAGGGGGTTGGACTGAAGCTTTCTTT.

This clone showed up just a few times. The V and J genes are TRBV30 and TRBJ1-5, with 7 bases identical to TRBD1. There are 14 residues in the CDR3. Unmatched junction bases numbered 3, after V lost 2 bases and J lost 2 bases. The germline CDR1 and CDR2 sequences are GTSNPN and SVGIG (reference sequence). The CDR3 spells CAWSRDSRNQPQHF. In DNA form, the CDR3 reads TGTGCCTGGAGTCGGGACAGCCGCAATCAGCCCCAGCATTTT. The whole variable domain, filled in from reference TRBV30 and TRBJ1-5, reads SQTIHQWPATLVQPVGSPLSLECTVEGTSNPNLYWYRQAAGRGLQLLFYSVGIGQISSEVPQNLSASRPQDRQFILSSKKLLLSDSGFYLCAWSRDSRNQPQHFGDGTRLSIL.

The CDR3 DNA is TGTGCCAGCAGTGGACAGGTCGGGTGGAATGAGCAGTTCTTC. Residues: CASSGQVGWNEQFF. The rearrangement links TRBV25-1 to TRBJ2-1, with D possibly matching TRBD1 (6 bases). CDR3 length: 14 residues. V lost 4 bases and J lost 7, with 14 bases in between. In germline, CDR1 is MGHDK, CDR2 SYGVNS.

The gene calls are TRBV7-2 and TRBJ2-7, with 8 bases aligning to TRBD2. Germline assignment: CDR1 SGHTA and CDR2 FQGNSA. Trimming cost V 4 bases and J 6 bases; bases outside gene matches: 5. The CDR3 is made up of 13 amino acids. The CDR3 sequence: CASSSGLAGEQYF. CDR3 bases: TGTGCCAGCAGCTCCGGACTAGCAGGCGAGCAGTACTTC.

The chain employs TRBV7-6 and TRBJ2-5; D remains unclear. V gave up 4 bases and J gave up 2 bases, with 8 bases separating them. Germline loops: CDR1 SGHVS, CDR2 FNYEAQ. The CDR3 contains 13 residues. The chain's CDR3 is CASSSQNQETQYF. The CDR3 coding sequence is TGTGCCAGCAGCTCCCAGAATCAAGAGACCCAGTACTTC. The full variable domain, its missing parts supplied by reference TRBV7-6 and TRBJ2-5, is GAGVSQSPRYKVTKRGQDVALRCDPISGHVSLYWYRQALGQGPEFLTYFNYEAQQDKSGLPNDRFSAERPEGSISTLTIQRTEQRDSAMYRCASSSQNQETQYFGPGTRLLVL.

This chain links TRBV27 with TRBJ2-4, with 7 positions matching TRBD1. V was clipped by 4 bases and J by 1 base; unmatched bases: 13. The CDR3 spans 18 residues. Germline V gene sequence: CDR1 MNHEY, CDR2 SMNVEV (reference sequence). The CDR3 DNA follows: TGTGCCAGCAGTTCATTCGACAGGGAAGTGGGGGCCAAAAACATTCAGTACTTC. The encoded protein is CASSSFDREVGAKNIQYF.

V and J are TRBV19 and TRBJ2-2, with 9 nucleotides matching TRBD1. There are 16 residues in the CDR3. The germline V gene encodes CDR1 LNHDA and CDR2 SQIVND (reference sequence). The junction had 12 bases not matched to a gene; V was cut back by 9 bases and J by 4 bases. The CDR3 here is CARQIFRDRATGELFF. The CDR3 nucleotides are TGTGCCAGACAAATATTCCGGGACAGGGCCACCGGGGAGCTGTTTTTT.

V is TRBV29-1 and J is TRBJ2-6, with 8 bases aligning to TRBD1. Per the germline V gene, CDR1 is SQVTM and CDR2 is ANQGSEA. The trim removed 8 bases at V and 0 bases at J, leaving 9 bases unmatched. The CDR3 sequence is 16 residues long. The CDR3 sequence: CSPRDRTVSGANVLTF. The CDR3 coding sequence is TGCAGCCCCCGGGACAGGACTGTCTCTGGGGCCAACGTCCTGACTTTC.

The V and J genes are TRBV11-2 and TRBJ2-3; 8 bases fit TRBD2. Germline CDR1 is SGHAT and CDR2 is FQNNGV. This CDR3 comprises 16 residues. The V segment lost 2 bases and the J segment 1 base; nucleotides outside the gene matches: 5. The CDR3, as DNA: TGTGCCAGCAGCTTAAATCCAGCGGGAGGCACAGATACGCAGTATTTT. It yields the protein CASSLNPAGGTDTQYF.

A remark on this clone: At one end, the junction sequence differs from germline, possibly due to a read error. The chain couples TRBV10-3 to TRBJ2-7; 8 bases align to TRBD2. This CDR3 contains 15 residues. The germline gives CDR1 ENHRY, CDR2 SYGVKD. CDR3 bases: TGTGCCAGCAGTTACGTAAGCGGGGGACCCTACGAGCAGTACTTC. Translated: CASSYVSGGPYEQYF.

V gene TRBV7-9 combines with J gene TRBJ2-2, with TRBD2 identical over 16 bases. J gave up 3 bases and V 10 bases, and 11 bases lay outside the gene matches. Germline CDR1 reads SEHNR; CDR2 reads FQNEAQ (reference sequence). CDR3 length equals 18 residues. The CDR3 DNA is TGTGCCAAGCCTGGGACTAGCGGGGGGGCCTCGGACACCGGGGAGCTGTTTTTT. Translating it yields CAKPGTSGGASDTGELFF. Using reference TRBV7-9 and TRBJ2-2 for the parts outside the CDR3, the full variable domain is DTGVSQNPRHKITKRGQNVTFRCDPISEHNRLYWYRQTLGQGPEFLTYFQNEAQLEKSRLLSDRFSAERPKGSFSTLEIQRTEQGDSAMYLCAKPGTSGGASDTGELFFGEGSRLTVL.